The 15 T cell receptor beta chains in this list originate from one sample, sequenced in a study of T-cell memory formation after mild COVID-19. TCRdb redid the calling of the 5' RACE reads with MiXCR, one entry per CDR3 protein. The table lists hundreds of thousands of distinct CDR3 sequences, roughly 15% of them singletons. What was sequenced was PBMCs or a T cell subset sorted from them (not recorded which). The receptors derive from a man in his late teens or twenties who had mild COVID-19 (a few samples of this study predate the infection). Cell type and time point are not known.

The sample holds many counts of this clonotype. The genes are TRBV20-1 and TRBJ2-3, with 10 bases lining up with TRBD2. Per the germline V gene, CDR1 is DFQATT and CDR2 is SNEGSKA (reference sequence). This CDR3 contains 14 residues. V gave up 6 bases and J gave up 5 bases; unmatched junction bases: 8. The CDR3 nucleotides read TGCAGTGCCCCCCGGGCTAGCGGGGGAGATACGCAGTATTTT. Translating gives CSAPRASGGDTQYF.

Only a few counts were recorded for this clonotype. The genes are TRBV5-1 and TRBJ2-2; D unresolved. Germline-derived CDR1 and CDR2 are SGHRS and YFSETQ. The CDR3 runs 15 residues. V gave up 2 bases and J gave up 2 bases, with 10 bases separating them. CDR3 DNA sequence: TGCGCCAGCAGCTTTGACGGACCTAACACCGGGGAGCTGTTTTTT. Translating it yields CASSFDGPNTGELFF.

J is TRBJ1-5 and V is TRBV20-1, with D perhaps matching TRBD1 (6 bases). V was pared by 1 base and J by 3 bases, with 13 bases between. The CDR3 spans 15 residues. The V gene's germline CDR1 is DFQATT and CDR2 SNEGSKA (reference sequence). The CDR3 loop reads CSARVAGVTNQPQHF. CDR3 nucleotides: TGCAGTGCTAGAGTGGCAGGGGTCACCAATCAGCCCCAGCATTTT.

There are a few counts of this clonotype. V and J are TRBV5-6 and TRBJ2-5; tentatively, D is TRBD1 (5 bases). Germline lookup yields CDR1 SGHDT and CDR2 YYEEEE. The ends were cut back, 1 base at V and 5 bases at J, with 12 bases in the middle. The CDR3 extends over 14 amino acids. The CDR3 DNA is TGTGCCAGCAGCTTGTATTACCAGGGCGAGACCCAGTACTTC. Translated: CASSLYYQGETQYF.

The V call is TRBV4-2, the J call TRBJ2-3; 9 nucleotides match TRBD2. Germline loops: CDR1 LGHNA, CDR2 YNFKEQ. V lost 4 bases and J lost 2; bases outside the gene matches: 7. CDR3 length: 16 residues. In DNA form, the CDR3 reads TGTGCCAGCAGCCTTTTGAGCGGGGGGAACACAGATACGCAGTATTTT. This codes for CASSLLSGGNTDTQYF.

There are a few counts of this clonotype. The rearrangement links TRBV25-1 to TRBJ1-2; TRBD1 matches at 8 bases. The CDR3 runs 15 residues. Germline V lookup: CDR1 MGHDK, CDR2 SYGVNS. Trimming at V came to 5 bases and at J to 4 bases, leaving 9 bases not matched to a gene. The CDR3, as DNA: TGTGCCAGCAGTAATCCAGACAGGGGTATCTATGGCTACACCTTC. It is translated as CASSNPDRGIYGYTF.

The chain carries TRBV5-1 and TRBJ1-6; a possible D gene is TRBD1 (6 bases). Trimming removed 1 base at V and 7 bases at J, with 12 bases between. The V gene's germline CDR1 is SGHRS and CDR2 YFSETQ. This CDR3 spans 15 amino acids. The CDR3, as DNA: TGCGCCAGCAGCTTGCAGGGGCTAGGGAATTCACCCCTCCACTTT. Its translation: CASSLQGLGNSPLHF.

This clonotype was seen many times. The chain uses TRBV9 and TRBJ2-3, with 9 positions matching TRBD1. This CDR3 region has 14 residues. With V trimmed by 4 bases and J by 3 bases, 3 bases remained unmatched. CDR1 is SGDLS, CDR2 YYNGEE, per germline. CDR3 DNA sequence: TGTGCCAGCAGCCGGGACAGGGTAACAGATACGCAGTATTTT. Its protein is CASSRDRVTDTQYF.

For the CDR3, the DNA is TGTGCCAGCAGCTTAGGGTCTGGGTCGATGAACATTCAGTACTTC. Residues: CASSLGSGSMNIQYF. The chain couples TRBV7-2 to TRBJ2-4; D unresolved. CDR1 SGHTA and CDR2 FQGNSA come from the germline V gene. V was trimmed by 1 base and J by 7 bases, leaving 14 bases between them. The CDR3 is 15 residues long. Together with reference TRBV7-2 and TRBJ2-4, the CDR3 gives the full variable domain: GAGVSQSPSNKVTEKGKDVELRCDPISGHTALYWYRQSLGQGLEFLIYFQGNSAPDKSGLPSDRFSAERTGGSVSTLTIQRTQQEDSAVYLCASSLGSGSMNIQYFGAGTRLSVL.

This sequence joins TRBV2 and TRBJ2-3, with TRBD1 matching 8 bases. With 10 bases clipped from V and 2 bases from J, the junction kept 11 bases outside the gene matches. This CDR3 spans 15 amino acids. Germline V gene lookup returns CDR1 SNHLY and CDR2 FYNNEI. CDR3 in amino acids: CATLGRQGPTDTQYF. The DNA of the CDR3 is TGTGCCACCTTAGGTCGACAGGGGCCCACAGATACGCAGTATTTT.

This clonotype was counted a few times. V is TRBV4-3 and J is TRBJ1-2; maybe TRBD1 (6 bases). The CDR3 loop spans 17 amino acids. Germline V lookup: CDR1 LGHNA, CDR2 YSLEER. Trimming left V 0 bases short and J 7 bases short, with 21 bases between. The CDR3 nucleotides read TGCGCCAGCAGCCAAGAAGCAGCTACCTACTTAGGGGGTGGCTACACCTTC. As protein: CASSQEAATYLGGGYTF.

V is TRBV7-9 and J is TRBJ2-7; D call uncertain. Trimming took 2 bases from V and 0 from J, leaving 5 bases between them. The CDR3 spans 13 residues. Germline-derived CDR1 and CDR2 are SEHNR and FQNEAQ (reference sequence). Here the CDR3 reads CASSLSSSYEQYV. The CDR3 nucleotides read TGTGCCAGCAGCTTATCGAGCTCCTACGAGCAGTACGTC.

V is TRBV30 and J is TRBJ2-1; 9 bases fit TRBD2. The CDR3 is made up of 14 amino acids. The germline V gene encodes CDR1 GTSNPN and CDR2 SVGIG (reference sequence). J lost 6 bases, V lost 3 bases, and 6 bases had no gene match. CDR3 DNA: TGTGCCTGGAGGCTAGCGGGGTCTCCCAATGAGCAGTTCTTC. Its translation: CAWRLAGSPNEQFF.

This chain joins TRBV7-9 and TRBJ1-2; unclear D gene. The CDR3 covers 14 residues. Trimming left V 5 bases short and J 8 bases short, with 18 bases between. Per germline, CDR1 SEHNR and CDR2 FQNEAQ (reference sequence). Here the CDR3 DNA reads TGTGCCAGCAGCCGGAGCGACCTCCCCGGGGGCTACACCTTC. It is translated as CASSRSDLPGGYTF.

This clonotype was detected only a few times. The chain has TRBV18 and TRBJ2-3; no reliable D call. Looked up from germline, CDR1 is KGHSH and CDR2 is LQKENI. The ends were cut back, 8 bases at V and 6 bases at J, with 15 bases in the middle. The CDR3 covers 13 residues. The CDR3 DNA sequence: TGTGCCAGCCTCCGCCGGGTCACCGATACGCAGTATTTT. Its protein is CASLRRVTDTQYF.